The source of this T cell receptor (beta chain) is a study of early T cells in non-severe SARS-CoV-2 infection. Whole-study results and caveats: Anti-spike CD8 specificities were favored by VDJdb matching, whose results missed private and CD4 specificities.

This clonotype was recorded a few times. Its antigen is unidentified. CDR1 is SGHAT and CDR2 is FQNNGV in the germline V gene. The J segment lost 9 bases and the V segment lost 7 bases, leaving 5 bases of the junction unmatched. The CDR3 contains 14 residues. Unique molecular identifiers were attached to individual cDNA molecules. One entry per CDR3 protein, called by TCRdb with MiXCR from the 5' RACE reads. This sample has roughly 110,000 distinct CDR3 sequences, with roughly 11% found just once. The sample comprised whole blood. The sequence was obtained from an adult who was a healthcare worker with PCR-confirmed SARS-CoV-2 infection or an uninfected control (not recorded which). The rearrangement joins TRBV11-2 to TRBJ2-1, with TRBD2 identical over 14 bases. CDR3 nucleotide sequence: TGTGCCAGCACCGGGACTAGCGGGAGAGGTGAGCAGTTCTTC. Translated: CASTGTSGRGEQFF.